This T cell receptor beta chain is drawn from a study of beta chain features in type 1 diabetes. With regard to this clone: The antigen is unknown.

The entirety of the isolated RNA underwent reverse transcription, so expressed TCRB transcripts were sequenced. The protocol was immunoSEQ multiplex PCR, while the TCRdb copy is restricted to in-frame clones and leaves out a portion. The sample includes about 220,000 clones, about a tenth of them seen just once. Regarding the study as a whole: PCR could preferentially amplify shorter templates, alike in patients and controls. Researchers cautioned that cDNA sequencing could over-represent cells with high TCR expression. There were fewer insertions and more deletions at the VDJ junctions of type 1 diabetes patients.

The CDR3 spans 15 residues. V lost 2 bases to trimming and J lost 2 bases; unmatched junction nucleotides: 6. Per the germline V gene, CDR1 is SGHTA and CDR2 is FQGNSA. The chain is built from TRBV7-2 and TRBJ2-7; 7 bases agree with TRBD2. The TCR originated in a man between 18 and 29 years old in good health. The sample taken for sequencing was central memory CD4+ T cells from blood. CDR3 protein: CASSLRASGAYEQYF. Here the CDR3 DNA reads TGTGCCAGCAGCTTAAGGGCTAGCGGTGCCTACGAGCAGTACTTC.